These 14 T cell receptor beta chains came from one sample sequenced in a study of regulatory T cells in long-lasting Graves disease. HTBI primers from iRepertoire and Arm-PCR of CDR3 regions yielded the TCR beta libraries. TCRdb used MiXCR to reprocess the multiplex PCR reads, holding one entry per CDR3 protein. The sample holds around 450,000 distinct CDR3 sequences; around a fifth are singletons and the top ten take roughly 7.7%. Time point: persistent/refractory GD, antithyroid drugs over 5 years with positive TRAb. Making the TCR library involved RNA that had been extracted from PBMCs. Sample: peripheral blood mononuclear cells (PBMCs), taken when the disease was refractory, from a patient treated with antithyroid drugs. The receptors derive from a female donor with Graves disease.

In this sample, this clonotype turned up many times. This chain connects TRBV28 to TRBJ2-4; possible D gene TRBD1, 5 bases. The CDR3 runs 14 residues. V lost 6 bases and J lost 3, with 12 bases in between. CDR1 is MDHEN, CDR2 SYDVKM, per germline. This CDR3 reads CASRPDSGKNIQYF. The CDR3 DNA sequence: TGTGCCAGCAGACCCGACAGTGGCAAAAACATTCAGTACTTC.

This clonotype was detected many times. The CDR3: CASSLGPQGTEAFF. Written as DNA, the CDR3 is TGTGCCAGCAGTTTGGGACCTCAAGGCACTGAAGCTTTCTTT. The chain has TRBV27 and TRBJ1-1; D may be TRBD1 (5 bases). Germline lookup yields CDR1 MNHEY and CDR2 SMNVEV (reference sequence). Deletions cut 3 bases from V and 4 bases from J, with 12 bases between. CDR3 size: 14 residues.

The table lists this clonotype with many counts. The chain combines TRBV27 with TRBJ1-2, with D perhaps TRBD1 (6 bases). V was clipped by 0 bases and J by 4 bases, with 15 bases between them. This CDR3 has 16 amino acids. Per germline, CDR1 MNHEY and CDR2 SMNVEV (reference sequence). The CDR3 sequence is CASSLSATGRGYGYTF. The CDR3 coding sequence is TGTGCCAGCAGTTTATCAGCAACAGGGAGAGGCTATGGCTACACCTTC.

This clonotype was seen a handful of times. The V gene is TRBV20-1, the J gene TRBJ1-1; 7 nucleotides match TRBD1. The CDR3 runs 16 residues. Germline CDR1 DFQATT, CDR2 SNEGSKA (reference sequence). Trimming took 4 bases from V and 6 from J; bases not matched to a gene: 17. CDR3 protein: CSAMPQGFSGIAEAFF. The CDR3 DNA sequence: TGCAGTGCTATGCCACAGGGGTTTTCTGGGATCGCTGAAGCTTTCTTT.

There are a few counts of this clonotype. One end of the junction fails to match germline, which may point to a read error. The chain couples TRBV4-1 to TRBJ1-6, with D unresolved. CDR1 MGHRA and CDR2 YSYEKL come from the germline V gene. This CDR3 has 13 amino acids. CDR3 protein: CASSQGPGLTTNF. CDR3 sequence (DNA): TGCGCCAGCAGCCAAGGCCCCGGACTGACGACAAACTTT.

This clonotype was seen repeatedly, ten times or more. The genes are TRBV12-3 or TRBV12-4 and TRBJ1-1; 9 bases line up with TRBD1. V lost 3 bases, J lost 3 bases, and 8 bases stayed unmatched. This CDR3 comprises 16 residues. The DNA for the CDR3 is TGTGCCAGCAGTTTCGGACAGGGGATGGGGGACACTGAAGCTTTCTTT. It is translated as CASSFGQGMGDTEAFF.

The table lists this clonotype with many counts. The chain has TRBV12-3 or TRBV12-4 and TRBJ1-1; D is unresolved. Between the trimmed V and J ends, which lost 4 bases and 3 bases, there was a span of 15 bases. The CDR3 consists of 15 residues. The CDR3 DNA reads TGTGCCAGCAGTTGGGTCGGGTTAGGCGACACTGAAGCTTTCTTT. Protein: CASSWVGLGDTEAFF.

This clonotype was counted many times. The chain combines TRBV19 with TRBJ1-1, with a possible D match to TRBD1 (6 bases). CDR3 length equals 14 residues. V shed 10 bases and J shed 6 bases, with 21 bases lying between them. CDR1 is LNHDA, CDR2 SQIVND, per germline (reference sequence). The DNA for the CDR3 is TGTGCCACCCTAAATCTGCGGGGGCGTTCTGAAGCTTTCTTT. Translation: CATLNLRGRSEAFF. The whole variable domain, remainder taken from reference TRBV19 and TRBJ1-1, is DGGITQSPKYLFRKEGQNVTLSCEQNLNHDAMYWYRQDPGQGLRLIYYSQIVNDFQKGDIAEGYSVSREKKESFPLTVTSAQKNPTAFYLCATLNLRGRSEAFFGQGTRLTVV.

This clonotype showed up many times. The chain has TRBV5-1 and TRBJ2-7; D is ambiguous. The CDR3 loop spans 14 amino acids. Trimming left V 5 bases short and J 1 base short, with 13 bases between. In germline, CDR1 is SGHRS, CDR2 YFSETQ. For the CDR3, the DNA is TGCGCCAGCAGTACCAACGGGTTTTCCTACGAGCAGTACTTC. The encoded protein is CASSTNGFSYEQYF.

This clonotype appeared many times. This sequence joins TRBV7-9 and TRBJ1-4; TRBD1 agrees at 9 bases. This CDR3 contains 14 residues. The V and J ends lost 5 bases and 6 bases, in that order; junction bases with no gene match: 4. CDR1 and CDR2 (germline): SEHNR, FQNEAQ (reference sequence). In nucleotides, the CDR3 is TGTGCCAGCAGCCGGGACAGGGTTGATGAAAAACTGTTTTTT. Protein: CASSRDRVDEKLFF. The complete variable domain, with remaining parts taken from reference TRBV7-9 and TRBJ1-4, reads DTGVSQNPRHKITKRGQNVTFRCDPISEHNRLYWYRQTLGQGPEFLTYFQNEAQLEKSRLLSDRFSAERPKGSFSTLEIQRTEQGDSAMYLCASSRDRVDEKLFFGSGTQLSVL.

Only a few counts were recorded for this clonotype. The rearrangement links TRBV6-2 or TRBV6-3 to TRBJ1-2, with TRBD1 as a possible D gene (6 bases). Trimming removed 5 bases from V and 3 bases from J, with 16 bases in between. The germline V gene encodes CDR1 MNHEY and CDR2 SVGEGT. The CDR3 has 15 amino acids. CDR3 protein: CASSLIQGVDYGYTF. The CDR3 bases are TGTGCCAGCAGTCTCATACAGGGTGTTGACTATGGCTACACCTTC.

A few counts support this clonotype. One junction end does not reproduce the germline sequence, and a read error may be involved. The CDR3 sequence: CASRRTGYAQYF. The CDR3, as DNA: TGTGCCAGCAGGAGGACGGGCTACGCGCAGTACTTC. V is TRBV28 and J is TRBJ2-7; D is unclear. The CDR3 totals 12 residues. CDR1 MDHEN and CDR2 SYDVKM come from the germline V gene.

There are many counts of this clonotype. This chain joins TRBV20-1 and TRBJ2-5; D is possibly TRBD2 (5 bases). This CDR3 region has 15 residues. Germline values: CDR1 DFQATT, CDR2 SNEGSKA (reference sequence). Trimming removed 6 bases at V and 1 base at J, with 18 bases between. The DNA of the CDR3 is TGCAGTGCCGGCAAACTAGGTCCCGTCCAAGAGACCCAGTACTTC. Its protein product is CSAGKLGPVQETQYF.

Turning to this clonotype: Since a much larger clone is just one base distant, this may be a read error. The chain employs TRBV6-1 and TRBJ2-2; D perhaps matches TRBD1 (5 bases). V lost 11 bases and J lost 4, with 23 bases in between. The CDR3 totals 16 residues. The germline CDR1 and CDR2 sequences are MNHNS and SASEGT. CDR3 coding DNA: TGTGCCGGCATTCCTCAGGGTTCGTTCGGCACCGGGGAGCTGTTTTTT. This sequence encodes CAGIPQGSFGTGELFF.